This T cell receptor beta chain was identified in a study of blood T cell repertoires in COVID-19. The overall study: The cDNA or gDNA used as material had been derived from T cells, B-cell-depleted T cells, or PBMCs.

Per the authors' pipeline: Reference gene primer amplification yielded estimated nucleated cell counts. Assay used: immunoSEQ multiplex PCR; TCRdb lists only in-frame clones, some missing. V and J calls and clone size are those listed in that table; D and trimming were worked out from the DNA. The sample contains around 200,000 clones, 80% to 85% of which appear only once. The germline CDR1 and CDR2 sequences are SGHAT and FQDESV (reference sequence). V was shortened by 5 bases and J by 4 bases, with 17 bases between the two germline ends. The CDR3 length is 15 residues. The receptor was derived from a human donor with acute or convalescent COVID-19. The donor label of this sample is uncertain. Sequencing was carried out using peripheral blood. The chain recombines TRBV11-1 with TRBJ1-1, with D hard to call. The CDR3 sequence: CASSASSGMTTEAFF. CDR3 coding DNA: TGTGCCAGCAGCGCTAGTTCGGGAATGACCACTGAAGCTTTCTTT.